The T cell receptor (beta chain) under discussion was sequenced for a study of T-cell reconstitution after alpha-beta-depleted transplantation in children. Unique molecular identifiers were incorporated when the TCRbeta library was constructed. TCRdb fed the PCR reads into MiXCR, producing one record per CDR3 protein. The repertoire holds 150,000 to 250,000 distinct CDR3 sequences, with around 5.9% as singletons. Per germline, CDR1 MNHEY and CDR2 SVGEGT. Trimming took 0 bases from V and 4 from J, leaving 15 bases between them. This CDR3 has 16 amino acids. This chain connects TRBV6-2 or TRBV6-3 to TRBJ2-5; D unresolved. The receptor was derived from a girl less than two years old with combined immunodeficiency, due to receive a stem cell transplant. The material sequenced was PBMCs, taken before TCRalphabeta/CD19-depleted stem cell transplant. This CDR3 is CASSYSIPDGAETQYF. CDR3 DNA: TGTGCCAGCAGTTACTCAATCCCCGACGGAGCAGAGACCCAGTACTTC.